This is a list of T cell receptor beta chains from one sample in a study of shared clonotypes between healthy human individuals. The data were produced by immunoSEQ multiplex PCR, yet TCRdb's version contains in-frame clones alone and is incomplete. The sample contains about 2.1 million clones, about 93% of which appear only once. The specimen was naive CD8+ T cells from PBMCs. Source of these receptors: a man younger than 35 in good health. Some clones in this sample may be carry-over from other donors' samples. The CDR3 runs from the conserved cysteine through the conserved F or W.

v_call | cdr3_aa
TRBV5-1 | CASSLGWVGTGEQFF
TRBV11-2 | CASSLVPSGRAYSYEQYF
TRBV6-5 | CASSSPMNTEAFF
TRBV27 | CASSFGTGASSGRFYEQYF
TRBV9 | CASSPRGTSGRNYNEQFF
TRBV5-1 | CASSDGTGAYEQYF
TRBV7-9 | CASSLVGRSSYNEQFF
TRBV5-4 | CASSLRQGEGTQYF
TRBV1 | CTSSQGIGGTSGRKREFF
TRBV9 | CASSVGRANTGELFF
TRBV19 | CASTATGLNQPQHF
TRBV6-5 | CASSYSAGDYTEAFF
TRBV7-6 | CASSLRDREREQYF
TRBV13 | CASSPRTSGSDRNIQYF
TRBV15 | CATSRDRRTEKLFF
TRBV27 | CASSLSVLPTYEQYF
TRBV2 | CASSDRAPQYF
TRBV19 | CASSSRQGPYEQYF
TRBV7-8 | CASSFGARGNQPQHF
TRBV10-3 | CAIGPAGGENTGELFF
TRBV9 | CASSVGSSRYEQFF
TRBV10-3 | CAITGGGTEAFF
TRBV29-1 | CSARLGGSYGYTF
TRBV6-1 | CASSGPTTGFEQYF
TRBV19 | CASSMGEASYEQYF
TRBV27 | CASSLRQHNSPLHF
TRBV4-1 | CASSPMGGSHTGELFF
TRBV5-1 | CASSLTPGEESYEQYF
TRBV13 | CASSLYSGRANEQFF
TRBV28 | CASSFDRANYGYTF
TRBV4-2 | CASSQGAGNEQYF
TRBV4-2 | CASSQRHSYNEQFF
TRBV6-5 | CASLRTGGNTEAFF
TRBV23-1 | CASSQSSGTRGDTQYF
TRBV6-1 | CASSGGTGAHGELFF
TRBV6-6 | CASSYSEIGNEQFF
TRBV11-3 | CASSPRQDPYEQYF
TRBV28 | CASSLGGARLDGYTF
TRBV7-3 | CASSLQGSNEQFF
TRBV28 | CASSSAGGNARQYF
TRBV7-9 | CASSLVGVNEKLFF
TRBV6-5 | CASSYSSPRQGYEQYF
TRBV27 | CASRLLPKGEQFF
TRBV27 | CASSLDGDGYEQYF
TRBV7-2 | CASSLANLPGSHRNNYGYTF
TRBV7-8 | CASSEGQGNEKLFF
TRBV27 | CASSFADEQFF
TRBV11-1 | CASVWGPATEAFF
TRBV9 | CASSATRGDNEQFF
TRBV19 | CASSILPGGAGTEAFF
TRBV27 | CASSPSEGQVNQPQHF
TRBV6-1 | CASTEGLATYEQYF
TRBV4-1 | CASSGLNYNEQFF
TRBV6-1 | CASSEFTSGSYEQYF
TRBV4-2 | CASSQGAGGQGDNEQFF
TRBV5-6 | CASSLAQGEQFF
TRBV6-1 | CASSEQAGSGNTIYF
TRBV4-1 | CASSQDERTFHEQYF
TRBV5-1 | CASRTGAFEQFF